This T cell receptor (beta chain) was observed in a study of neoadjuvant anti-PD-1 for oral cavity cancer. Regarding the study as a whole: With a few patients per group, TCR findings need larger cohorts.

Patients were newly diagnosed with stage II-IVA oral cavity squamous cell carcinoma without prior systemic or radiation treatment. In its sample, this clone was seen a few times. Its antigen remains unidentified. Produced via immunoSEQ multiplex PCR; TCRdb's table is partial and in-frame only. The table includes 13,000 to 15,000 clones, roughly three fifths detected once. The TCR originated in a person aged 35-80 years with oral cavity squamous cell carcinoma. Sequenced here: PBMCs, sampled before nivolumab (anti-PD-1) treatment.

For the CDR3, the DNA is TGCGCCAGCAGTGCCGATAGCGGGAGCTCCTACGAGCAGTACTTC. This translates into CASSADSGSSYEQYF. The chain carries TRBV10-1 and TRBJ2-7; 9 positions match TRBD2. CDR3 length: 15 amino acids. From germline, CDR1 is WNHNN and CDR2 SYGVQD (reference sequence). V lost 4 bases, J lost 0 bases, and 4 bases stayed unmatched.